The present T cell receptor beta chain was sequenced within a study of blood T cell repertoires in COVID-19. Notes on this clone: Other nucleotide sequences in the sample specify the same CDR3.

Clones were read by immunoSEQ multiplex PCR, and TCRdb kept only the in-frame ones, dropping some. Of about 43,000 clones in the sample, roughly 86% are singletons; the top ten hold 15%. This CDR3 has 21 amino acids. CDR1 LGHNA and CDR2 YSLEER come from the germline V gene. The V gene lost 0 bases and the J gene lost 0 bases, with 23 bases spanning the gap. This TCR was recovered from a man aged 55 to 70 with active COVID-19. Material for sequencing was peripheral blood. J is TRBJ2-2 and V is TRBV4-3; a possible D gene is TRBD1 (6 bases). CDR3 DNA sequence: TGCGCCAGCAGCCAAGAAAATAGATTGGACAGTTACCTTTCGAACACCGGGGAGCTGTTTTTT. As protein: CASSQENRLDSYLSNTGELFF.